The rows below give T cell receptor beta chains drawn from one sample of a study of technical replicates of blood from a few donors. The assay was immunoSEQ multiplex PCR, and TCRdb's table has in-frame clones only and misses some. Of around 60,000 clones in the sample, about 91% were seen once. The sample was PBMCs. These TCRs come from a human donor in good health. Some clones in this sample may be carry-over from other donors' samples. CDR3s include the opening cysteine and the closing phenylalanine or tryptophan. The order of the fields is J gene, V gene, CDR3 protein.

TRBJ1-6 TRBV2 CASSGVRNSPLHF
TRBJ2-7 TRBV7-2 CASSFSLAGYEQYF
TRBJ2-3 TRBV5-4 CASRPSGGNADTQYF
TRBJ1-2 TRBV6-5 CASSAGPLYTF
TRBJ2-5 TRBV15 CATSRIGRETQYF
TRBJ2-7 TRBV6-6 CASSYPFRSKGEQYF
TRBJ1-1 TRBV7-9 CASSLLPGQGVLGAFF
TRBJ1-5 TRBV27 CASSLDRGQPQHF
TRBJ1-1 TRBV2 CASRRDRGQNTEAFF
TRBJ2-4 TRBV11-2 CASSEEGGGSIQYF
TRBJ2-1 TRBV9 CASSPSGSSREQFF
TRBJ1-1 TRBV27 CASSPGTVNTEAFF
TRBJ2-7 TRBV7-9 CASSSVRGNYEQYF
TRBJ1-3 TRBV9 CASSLLSSAGGINTIYF
TRBJ2-7 TRBV5-1 CASSLGQYEQYF
TRBJ1-4 TRBV10-3 CAISEAGGNEKLFF
TRBJ2-5 TRBV12-5 CASGLPQGTQYF
TRBJ1-1 TRBV18 CASSPRNGNTEAFF
TRBJ2-7 TRBV5-6 CASSTGQGVLAVDEQYF
TRBJ2-2 TRBV9 CASSVVGGVANTGELFF
TRBJ2-5 TRBV15 CATSRGGRDEETQYF
TRBJ2-2 TRBV5-1 CASSLNRERTGELFF
TRBJ1-2 TRBV5-6 CASSLDQGLRDYTF
TRBJ1-5 TRBV30 CAWGGTGESQPQHF
TRBJ2-7 TRBV5-1 CASSLGGDEQYF
TRBJ2-1 TRBV5-8 CASSLEGGRALDEQFF
TRBJ2-1 TRBV5-1 CASSQTSGSVDEQFF
TRBJ2-7 TRBV4-3 CASSRLPGSEQYF
TRBJ2-2 TRBV5-1 CASSLAPGLAGVRAGELFF
TRBJ2-5 TRBV7-6 CASSFRLAGEGETQYF
TRBJ2-1 TRBV6-5 CASRRDRGILNEQFF
TRBJ1-2 TRBV5-4 CASSLDRGPSGYTF
TRBJ2-2 TRBV5-7 CASSYQRGDTGELFF
TRBJ2-3 TRBV9 CASSVAGYSTDTQYF
TRBJ2-7 TRBV9 CASSEGDRAYEQYF
TRBJ2-1 TRBV27 CASSLSPARGNEQFF
TRBJ1-5 TRBV7-8 CASSLNRENNQPQHF
TRBJ1-3 TRBV9 CASSKMDRGIIGNTIYF
TRBJ1-5 TRBV7-9 CATEGGTNQPQHF
TRBJ1-1 TRBV11-1 CASTTDRTDTEAFF
TRBJ2-4 TRBV5-1 CASSFKTEAENIQYF
TRBJ2-1 TRBV6-4 CASSANRGYNEQFF
TRBJ1-5 TRBV6-6 CASTPAGAGAQPQHF
TRBJ1-1 TRBV7-3 CASSLQFSRLNTEAFF
TRBJ2-1 TRBV5-1 CASSGAGGYNEQFF
TRBJ2-5 TRBV7-8 CASSLGSSGVQETQYF
TRBJ2-1 TRBV5-6 CASSLVTGNEQFF
TRBJ1-5 TRBV7-6 CASSLPGQPQHF
TRBJ2-5 TRBV11-2 CASSKTSGGGLTQYF
TRBJ2-5 TRBV25-1 CASRLGGQETQYF
TRBJ2-6 TRBV4-1 CASSQSTGGVLSSGANVLTF
TRBJ1-1 TRBV30 CAWSVLSTEAFF
TRBJ2-1 TRBV11-2 CASSLNSGYNEQFF
TRBJ2-5 TRBV7-9 CASSQGETQYF
TRBJ1-1 TRBV13 CASSFEGANTEAFF
TRBJ1-4 TRBV5-1 CASSLEQGREKLFF
TRBJ2-2 TRBV5-1 CASSSPGQVKNTGELFF